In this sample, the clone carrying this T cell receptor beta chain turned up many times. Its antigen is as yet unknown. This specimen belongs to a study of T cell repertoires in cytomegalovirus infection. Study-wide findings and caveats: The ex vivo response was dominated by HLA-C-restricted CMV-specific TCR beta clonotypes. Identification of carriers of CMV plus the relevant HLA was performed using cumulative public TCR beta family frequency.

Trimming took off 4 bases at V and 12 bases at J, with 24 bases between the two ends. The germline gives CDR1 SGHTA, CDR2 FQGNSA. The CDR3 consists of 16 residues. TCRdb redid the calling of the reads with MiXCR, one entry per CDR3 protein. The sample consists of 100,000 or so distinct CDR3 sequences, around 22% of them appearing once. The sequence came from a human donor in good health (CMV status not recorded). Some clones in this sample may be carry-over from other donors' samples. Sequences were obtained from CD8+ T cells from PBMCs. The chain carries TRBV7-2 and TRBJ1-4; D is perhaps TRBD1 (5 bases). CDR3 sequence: CASSSRQTGGYEELFF. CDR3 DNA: TGTGCCAGCAGCTCGAGACAGACCGGCGGGTATGAGGAACTGTTTTTT.